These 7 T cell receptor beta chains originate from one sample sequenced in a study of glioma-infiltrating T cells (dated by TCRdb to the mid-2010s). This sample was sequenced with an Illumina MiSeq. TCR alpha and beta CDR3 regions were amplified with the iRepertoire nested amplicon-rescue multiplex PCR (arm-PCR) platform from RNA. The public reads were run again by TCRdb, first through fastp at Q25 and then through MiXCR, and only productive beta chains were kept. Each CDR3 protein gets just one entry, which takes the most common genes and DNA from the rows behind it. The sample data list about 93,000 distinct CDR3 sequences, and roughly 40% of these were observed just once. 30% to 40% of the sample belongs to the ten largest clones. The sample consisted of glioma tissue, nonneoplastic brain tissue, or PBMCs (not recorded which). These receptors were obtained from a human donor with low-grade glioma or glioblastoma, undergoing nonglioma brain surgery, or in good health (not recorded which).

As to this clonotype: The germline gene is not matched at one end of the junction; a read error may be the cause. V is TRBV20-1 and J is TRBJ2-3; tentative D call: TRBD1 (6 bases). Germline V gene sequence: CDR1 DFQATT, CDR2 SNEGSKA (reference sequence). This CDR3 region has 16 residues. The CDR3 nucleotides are TGCAGTGCTAGGGCAATCGGAAGGAAGGGGGTTGATACGCAGTATTTC. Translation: CSARAIGRKGVDTQYF.

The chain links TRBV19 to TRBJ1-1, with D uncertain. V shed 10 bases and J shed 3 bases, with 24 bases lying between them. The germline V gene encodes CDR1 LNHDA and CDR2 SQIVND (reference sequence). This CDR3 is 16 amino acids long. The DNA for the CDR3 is TGTGCCAAAAAGGAGGGAAGGGCTCATGTAGACACTGAAGCTTTCTTT. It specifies CAKKEGRAHVDTEAFF.

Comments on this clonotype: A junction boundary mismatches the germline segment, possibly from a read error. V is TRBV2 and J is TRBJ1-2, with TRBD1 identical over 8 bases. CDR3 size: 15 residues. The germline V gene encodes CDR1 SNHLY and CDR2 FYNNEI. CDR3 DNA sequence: TGTGCCAGCAGGGAAGGAGAGACAGGGGTTCGAGGCTACACCTTC. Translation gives CASREGETGVRGYTF.

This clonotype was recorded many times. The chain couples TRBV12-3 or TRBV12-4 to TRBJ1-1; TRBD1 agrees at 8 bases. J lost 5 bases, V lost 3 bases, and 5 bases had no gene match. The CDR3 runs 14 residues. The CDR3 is CASSFWQGATEAFF. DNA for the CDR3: TGTGCCAGCAGTTTCTGGCAGGGGGCGACTGAAGCTTTCTTT.

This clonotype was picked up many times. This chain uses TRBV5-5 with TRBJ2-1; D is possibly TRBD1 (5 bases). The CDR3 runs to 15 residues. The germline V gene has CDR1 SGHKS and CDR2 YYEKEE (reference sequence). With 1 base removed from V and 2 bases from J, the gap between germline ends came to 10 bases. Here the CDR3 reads CASSLLGLAYNEQFF. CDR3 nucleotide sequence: TGTGCCAGCAGCTTGCTGGGGCTAGCCTACAATGAGCAGTTCTTC.

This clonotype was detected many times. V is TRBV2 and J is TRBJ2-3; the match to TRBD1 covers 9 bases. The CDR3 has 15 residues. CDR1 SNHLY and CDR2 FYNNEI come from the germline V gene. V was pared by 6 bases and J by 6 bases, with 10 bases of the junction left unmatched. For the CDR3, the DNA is TGTGCCAGCAGGGACAGGGGTTCACATTCGGATACGCAGTATTTT. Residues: CASRDRGSHSDTQYF.

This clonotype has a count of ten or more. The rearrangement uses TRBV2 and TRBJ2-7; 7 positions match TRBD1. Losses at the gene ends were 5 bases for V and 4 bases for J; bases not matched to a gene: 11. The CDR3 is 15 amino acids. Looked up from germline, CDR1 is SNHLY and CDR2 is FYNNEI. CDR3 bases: TGTGCCAGCAGTTTCCACTACGACAGGGCATACGAGCAGTACTTC. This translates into CASSFHYDRAYEQYF.